This T cell receptor (beta chain) was retrieved from a study of type 1 regulatory T cells. Overall study: This in vitro CD4 product, T-allo10, is enriched for Tr1 cells and alloantigen-specific.

J lost 4 bases, V lost 11 bases, and 8 bases had no gene match. Germline-derived CDR1 and CDR2 are SEHNR and FQNEAQ (reference sequence). The CDR3 extends over 13 amino acids. By sample fraction, this clonotype is medium-sized. The antigen remains undetermined. TCRdb used MiXCR to reprocess the reads, holding one entry per CDR3 protein. The sample holds 2,500 to 4,000 distinct CDR3 sequences, 6.5% to 8.5% seen once. This rearrangement joins TRBV7-9 to TRBJ1-1, with 9 nucleotides matching TRBD1. Sequenced sample: cultured T cells, either the whole culture or a sorted T cell fraction (not recorded which). The receptor was isolated from a human donor in good health. CDR3 amino acids: CAGLGQGTTEAFF. The CDR3, as DNA: TGTGCCGGACTAGGACAGGGGACCACTGAAGCTTTCTTT.